This T cell receptor beta chain was obtained from a study of blood T cells in healthy people across ages. Through a sample-barcoded 5' primer and a J-beta primer mix, a second PCR was run for roughly 7 to 12 cycles. In TCRdb, the 5' RACE reads were re-called with MiXCR into one record per CDR3 protein. The sample has under 800,000 distinct CDR3 sequences, 43% seen once; the top ten hold more than 20%. The V gene lost 2 bases and the J gene lost 0 bases, with 7 bases spanning the gap. From germline, CDR1 is GTSNPN and CDR2 SVGIG (reference sequence). The CDR3 covers 14 residues. This receptor was obtained from a woman aged 55-70 years in good health. The J gene is TRBJ1-4, the V gene TRBV30, with D uncertain. The sequenced sample was blood. The DNA of the CDR3 is TGTGCCTGGAGTCTACACCCAACTAATGAAAAACTGTTTTTT. It encodes CAWSLHPTNEKLFF.